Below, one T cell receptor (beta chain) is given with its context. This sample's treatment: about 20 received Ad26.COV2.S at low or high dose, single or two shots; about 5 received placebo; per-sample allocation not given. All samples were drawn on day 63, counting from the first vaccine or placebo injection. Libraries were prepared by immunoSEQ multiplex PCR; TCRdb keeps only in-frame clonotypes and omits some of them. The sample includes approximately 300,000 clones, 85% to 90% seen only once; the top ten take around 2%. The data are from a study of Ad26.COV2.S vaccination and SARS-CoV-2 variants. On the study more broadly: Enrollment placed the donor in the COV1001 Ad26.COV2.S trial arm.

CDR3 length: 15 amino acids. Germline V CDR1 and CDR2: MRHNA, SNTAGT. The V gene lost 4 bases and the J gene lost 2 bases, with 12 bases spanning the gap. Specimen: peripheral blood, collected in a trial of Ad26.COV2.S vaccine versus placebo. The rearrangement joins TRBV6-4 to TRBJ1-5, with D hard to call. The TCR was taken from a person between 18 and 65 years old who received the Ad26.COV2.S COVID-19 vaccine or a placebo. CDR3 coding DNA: TGTGCCAGCAGTGCCCATCCGGGAGGCAATCAGCCCCAGCATTTT. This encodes CASSAHPGGNQPQHF.